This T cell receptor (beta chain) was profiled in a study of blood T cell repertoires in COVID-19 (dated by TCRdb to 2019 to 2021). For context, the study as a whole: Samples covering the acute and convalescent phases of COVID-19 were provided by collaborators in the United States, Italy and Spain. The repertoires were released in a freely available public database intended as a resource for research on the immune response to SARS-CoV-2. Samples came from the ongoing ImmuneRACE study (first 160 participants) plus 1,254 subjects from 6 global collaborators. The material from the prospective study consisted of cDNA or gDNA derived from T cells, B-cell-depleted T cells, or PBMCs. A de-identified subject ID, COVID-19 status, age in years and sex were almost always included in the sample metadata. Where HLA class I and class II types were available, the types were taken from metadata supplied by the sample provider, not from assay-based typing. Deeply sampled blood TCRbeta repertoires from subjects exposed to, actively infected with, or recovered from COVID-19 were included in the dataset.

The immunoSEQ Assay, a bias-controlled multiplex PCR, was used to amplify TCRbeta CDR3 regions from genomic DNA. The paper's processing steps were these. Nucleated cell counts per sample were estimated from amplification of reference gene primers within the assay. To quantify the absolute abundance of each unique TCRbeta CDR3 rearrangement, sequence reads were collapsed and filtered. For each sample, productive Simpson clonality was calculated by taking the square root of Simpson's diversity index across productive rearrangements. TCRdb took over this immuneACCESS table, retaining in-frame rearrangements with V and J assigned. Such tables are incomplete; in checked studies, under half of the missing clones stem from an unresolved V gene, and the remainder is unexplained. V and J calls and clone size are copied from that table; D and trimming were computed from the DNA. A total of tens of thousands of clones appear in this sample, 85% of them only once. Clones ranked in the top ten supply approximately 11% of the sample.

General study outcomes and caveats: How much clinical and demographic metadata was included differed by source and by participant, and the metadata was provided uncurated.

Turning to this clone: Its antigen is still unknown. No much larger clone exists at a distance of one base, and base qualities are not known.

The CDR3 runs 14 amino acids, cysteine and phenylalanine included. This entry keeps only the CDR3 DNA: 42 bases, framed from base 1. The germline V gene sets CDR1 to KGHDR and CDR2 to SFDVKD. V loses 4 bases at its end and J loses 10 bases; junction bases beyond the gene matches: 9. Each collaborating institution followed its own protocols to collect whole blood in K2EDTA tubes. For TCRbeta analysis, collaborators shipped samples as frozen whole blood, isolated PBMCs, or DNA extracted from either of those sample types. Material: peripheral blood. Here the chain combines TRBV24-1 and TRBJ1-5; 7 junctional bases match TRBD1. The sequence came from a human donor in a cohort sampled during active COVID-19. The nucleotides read TGTGCCACCAGTGAACAGGGACAGTGGAGTCCCCAGCATTTT. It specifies CATSEQGQWSPQHF.